Listed here are 27 T cell receptor beta chains from one sample, sequenced in a study of blood T cell repertoires in COVID-19 (TCRdb year 2020). The method behind the library was the immunoSEQ multiplex PCR assay. Entries here come from immuneACCESS through TCRdb and include only in-frame sequences with V and J called. Some clones fail to appear in such tables; in the studies checked, an unresolved V gene covers under half of the shortfall, and the cause of the remainder is unknown. The sample includes approximately 400,000 clones, with around 89% observed a single time. The top ten constitute roughly 12% of the sample. The sample comprised peripheral blood. These TCRs come from a woman aged 45-65 years with COVID-19, enrolled during active disease.

The chain is built from TRBV6-5 and TRBJ1-1; D unresolved. The V end was cut by 6 bases, the J end by 1 base, with 12 bases between. There are 14 residues in the CDR3. Looked up from germline, CDR1 is MNHEY and CDR2 is SVGAGI. The CDR3 DNA is TGTGCCAGCAGCCCCGAAGGGAGGAACACTGAAGCTTTCTTT. Its protein product is CASSPEGRNTEAFF.

The V call is TRBV12-5, the J call TRBJ2-7; TRBD1 is a possible D gene (5 bases). Per germline, CDR1 LGHNT and CDR2 FRNRAP. This CDR3 is built from 17 residues. Trimming shortened V by 0 bases and J by 2 bases, and 17 bases separated the two germline ends. The chain's CDR3 is CASGLVPLQDVPYEQYF. In DNA, the CDR3 is TGTGCTAGTGGTTTGGTACCCCTACAGGATGTACCCTACGAGCAGTACTTC.

The rearrangement links TRBV11-2 to TRBJ1-3, with D possibly being TRBD1 (5 bases). The CDR3 runs to 19 residues. The V gene's germline CDR1 is SGHAT and CDR2 FQNNGV. Trimming took 2 bases from V and 0 from J, leaving 20 bases between them. In DNA, the CDR3 is TGTGCCAGCAGCTTAACTTTTGGCAGGGCCACAATCTCTGGAAACACCATATATTTT. This encodes CASSLTFGRATISGNTIYF.

In its sample, this clone was seen a few times. The genes are TRBV5-1 and TRBJ1-2; no firm D call. The CDR3 covers 14 residues. V lost 0 bases and J 0 bases, leaving 6 bases between the germline ends. The germline V gene has CDR1 SGHRS and CDR2 YFSETQ. CDR3 coding DNA: TGCGCCAGCAGCTTGGACCCGGCTAACTATGGCTACACCTTC. Its translation: CASSLDPANYGYTF.

This chain connects TRBV27 to TRBJ1-1; TRBD1 aligns across 11 bases. The germline gives CDR1 MNHEY, CDR2 SMNVEV (reference sequence). The CDR3 contains 15 residues. The trim removed 4 bases at V and 6 bases at J, leaving 7 bases unmatched. The CDR3 DNA reads as TGTGCCAGCAGTTCGGGACAGGGGGGATTATCTGAAGCTTTCTTT. Its translation: CASSSGQGGLSEAFF.

The rearrangement joins TRBV6-6 to TRBJ1-1; 8 bases are shared with TRBD1. Germline CDR1 and CDR2: MNHNY and SVGAGI (reference sequence). J lost 3 bases, V lost 7 bases, and 7 bases had no gene match. The CDR3 consists of 14 residues. CDR3 nucleotide sequence: TGTGCCAGCACCAAGGGGGGACAGGACACTGAAGCTTTCTTT. It codes for CASTKGGQDTEAFF.

The table lists this clone with a few counts. CDR3 sequence: CASSRDRGHVESGNTIYF. The CDR3 bases are TGTGCCAGCAGCCGGGACAGGGGACATGTTGAATCTGGAAACACCATATATTTT. The chain employs TRBV7-6 and TRBJ1-3; 10 bases map to TRBD1. CDR1 is SGHVS, CDR2 FNYEAQ, per germline. The CDR3 extends over 18 amino acids. The junction had 11 bases not matched to a gene; V was cut back by 5 bases and J by 1 base.

This clone showed up just a few times. The chain uses TRBV6-5 and TRBJ2-7, with TRBD1 identical over 7 bases. The germline CDR1 and CDR2 sequences are MNHEY and SVGAGI. Trimming removed 7 bases from V and 4 bases from J; junction bases left unmatched: 7. The CDR3 has 13 residues. CDR3 sequence reads: CASTEDRYYEQYF. CDR3 nucleotides: TGTGCCAGCACCGAGGACAGGTATTACGAGCAGTACTTC.

This clone was picked up one time. DNA of the CDR3: TGTGCCAGCAGTTTAAGGGGGGGTACGGGGCCCCAGCATTTT. Amino acids: CASSLRGGTGPQHF. The chain joins TRBV27 to TRBJ1-5; TRBD1 might be the D (6 bases). The CDR3 is 14 amino acids. Between the trimmed V and J ends, which lost 2 bases and 9 bases, there was a span of 14 bases. Germline-derived CDR1 and CDR2 are MNHEY and SMNVEV (reference sequence).

As concerns this clone: This sample includes further DNA sequences coding for the same CDR3. The chain couples TRBV6-1 to TRBJ2-3; no clear D. The CDR3 runs to 14 residues. CDR1 is MNHNS and CDR2 is SASEGT in the germline V gene. Trimming cost V 1 base and J 0 bases, with 5 bases left between them. CDR3 DNA: TGTGCCAGCAGTGAAGGGCCTAGCACAGATACGCAGTATTTT. This translates into CASSEGPSTDTQYF.

This clone has only a few counts. The chain is built from TRBV30 and TRBJ1-2, with 7 bases fitting TRBD1. CDR3 length: 14 amino acids. CDR1 GTSNPN and CDR2 SVGIG come from the germline V gene (reference sequence). The ends lost 5 bases at V and 1 base at J; junction bases unmatched: 7. The CDR3 sequence is CAWLGTVRNYGYTF. The DNA of the CDR3 is TGTGCCTGGTTAGGGACAGTGCGTAACTATGGCTACACCTTC.

This clone was detected once. V usage is TRBV7-6 and J usage is TRBJ1-5; TRBD1 is a possible D gene (5 bases). Germline values: CDR1 SGHVS, CDR2 FNYEAQ. V dropped 1 base and J dropped 1 base, with 11 bases sitting between them. This CDR3 has 16 residues. CDR3 sequence reads: CASSLGGIGSNQPQHF. The CDR3 DNA sequence: TGTGCCAGCAGCTTAGGGGGCATCGGAAGCAATCAGCCCCAGCATTTT. The variable domain in full, with the rest retrieved from reference TRBV7-6 and TRBJ1-5, is GAGVSQSPRYKVTKRGQDVALRCDPISGHVSLYWYRQALGQGPEFLTYFNYEAQQDKSGLPNDRFSAERPEGSISTLTIQRTEQRDSAMYRCASSLGGIGSNQPQHFGDGTRLSIL.

The V call is TRBV13, the J call TRBJ1-2; 9 nucleotides agree with TRBD1. V lost 0 bases to trimming and J lost 4 bases; unmatched junction nucleotides: 3. CDR1 is PRHDT and CDR2 is FYEKMQ in the germline V gene (reference sequence). The CDR3 runs 15 residues. The CDR3 nucleotides read TGTGCCAGCAGCTTAGGACGGGGACAGGGCTATGGCTACACCTTC. It encodes CASSLGRGQGYGYTF.

The chain has TRBV2 and TRBJ1-1, with D possibly matching TRBD1 (5 bases). Germline CDR1 is SNHLY and CDR2 is FYNNEI. The CDR3 contains 14 residues. V lost 7 bases and J 4 bases, leaving 16 bases between the germline ends. The CDR3 loop is CASTKTGGGTEAFF. CDR3 DNA: TGTGCCAGCACCAAAACGGGGGGAGGCACTGAAGCTTTCTTT.

This chain uses TRBV24-1 with TRBJ2-5, with D possibly TRBD2 on 7 matching bases. The CDR3 is 15 amino acids. Between the trimmed V and J ends, which lost 0 bases and 5 bases, there was a span of 12 bases. CDR1 is KGHDR, CDR2 SFDVKD, per germline. CDR3 in amino acids: CATSDLRAGAETQYF. In DNA, the CDR3 is TGTGCCACCAGTGATTTGCGGGCGGGGGCGGAGACCCAGTACTTC.

The chain combines TRBV9 with TRBJ2-7; 10 bases map to TRBD1. Germline assignment: CDR1 SGDLS and CDR2 YYNGEE. With 4 bases clipped from V and 4 bases from J, the junction kept 14 bases outside the gene matches. This CDR3 has 17 residues. Written as DNA, the CDR3 is TGTGCCAGCAGCCGTAGTCCCCCGGGACAGGGGTTATACGAGCAGTACTTC. Its translation: CASSRSPPGQGLYEQYF.

The chain combines TRBV2 with TRBJ1-5; D is ambiguous. The CDR3 consists of 14 residues. Trimming shortened V by 1 base and J by 7 bases, and 11 bases separated the two germline ends. CDR1 is SNHLY, CDR2 FYNNEI, per germline. In DNA form, the CDR3 reads TGTGCCAGCAGTGAAGAGGCGGGATCCCAGCCCCAGCATTTT. Protein product: CASSEEAGSQPQHF. The full variable domain, completed using reference TRBV2 and TRBJ1-5, is EPEVTQTPSHQVTQMGQEVILRCVPISNHLYFYWYRQILGQKVEFLVSFYNNEISEKSEIFDDQFSVERPDGSNFTLKIRSTKLEDSAMYFCASSEEAGSQPQHFGDGTRLSIL.

The chain employs TRBV27 and TRBJ2-3; TRBD1 matches 10 bases. J was trimmed by 6 bases and V by 5 bases; bases with no gene match: 5. Per the germline V gene, CDR1 is MNHEY and CDR2 is SMNVEV (reference sequence). The CDR3 runs to 14 residues. The CDR3, as DNA: TGTGCCAGCAGTGCGGGACAGGGGTACGATACGCAGTATTTT. Its translation is CASSAGQGYDTQYF.

The chain carries TRBV28 and TRBJ2-5; TRBD2 agrees at 7 bases. J was trimmed by 4 bases and V by 2 bases; bases with no gene match: 7. From germline, CDR1 is MDHEN and CDR2 SYDVKM. CDR3 length: 15 residues. CDR3 nucleotides: TGTGCCAGCAGTTTAATGTCTAGCGGTGGAGAGACCCAGTACTTC. It translates to CASSLMSSGGETQYF.

V usage is TRBV28 and J usage is TRBJ1-1; 9 positions agree with TRBD1. Unmatched junction bases numbered 3, after V lost 6 bases and J lost 1 base. The V gene's germline CDR1 is MDHEN and CDR2 SYDVKM. This CDR3 is built from 14 residues. The CDR3 DNA reads as TGTGCCAGCAGGACAGGGGGGACGAACACTGAAGCTTTCTTT. Translating gives CASRTGGTNTEAFF.

The chain uses TRBV4-1 and TRBJ1-1, with 7 bases that match TRBD1. This CDR3 has 13 residues. Trimming cost V 2 bases and J 7 bases; bases outside gene matches: 4. Germline V gives CDR1 MGHRA, CDR2 YSYEKL. CDR3 residues: CASSQRDSLEAFF. The DNA for the CDR3 is TGCGCCAGCAGCCAACGGGACAGCCTTGAAGCTTTCTTT.

This clone was recorded once. V gene TRBV18 combines with J gene TRBJ1-2; tentatively, D is TRBD1 (6 bases). There are 15 residues in the CDR3. V was shortened by 3 bases and J by 3 bases, with 14 bases between the two germline ends. Looked up from germline, CDR1 is KGHSH and CDR2 is LQKENI. The CDR3 protein is CASSPTGYNDYGYTF. CDR3 sequence (DNA): TGTGCCAGCTCACCCACAGGGTATAATGACTATGGCTACACCTTC.

The V call is TRBV2, the J call TRBJ1-5; D is uncertain. This CDR3 is built from 14 residues. Between the trimmed V and J ends, which lost 7 bases and 0 bases, there was a span of 10 bases. The V gene's germline CDR1 is SNHLY and CDR2 FYNNEI. The CDR3 region has the DNA TGTGCCAGCATGAGGGAATATAGCAATCAGCCCCAGCATTTT. Encoded protein: CASMREYSNQPQHF.

The chain combines TRBV7-9 with TRBJ2-7; weak D call: TRBD1 (6 bases). This CDR3 is built from 14 residues. Trimming took off 3 bases at V and 3 bases at J, with 12 bases between the two ends. Germline lookup yields CDR1 SEHNR and CDR2 FQNEAQ (reference sequence). The CDR3, as DNA: TGTGCCAGCAGCTTCATACCACAGGGCTACGAGCAGTACTTC. It translates to CASSFIPQGYEQYF.

The chain uses TRBV30 and TRBJ2-3; D uncertain. V lost 7 bases to trimming and J lost 8 bases, with 16 bases between them. The CDR3 runs to 12 residues. The V gene's germline CDR1 is GTSNPN and CDR2 SVGIG (reference sequence). The CDR3 DNA sequence: TGTGCCTTGGAGCGTGCTACCTCTACGCAGTATTTT. Translation gives CALERATSTQYF.

J is TRBJ2-1 and V is TRBV29-1; weak D call: TRBD2 (6 bases). The CDR3 has 14 residues. The ends were cut back, 6 bases at V and 2 bases at J, with 14 bases in the middle. Germline CDR1 reads SQVTM; CDR2 reads ANQGSEA. CDR3 DNA sequence: TGCAGCGTCGGGCCCGGGGGACCCTACAATGAGCAGTTCTTC. Residues: CSVGPGGPYNEQFF.

The rearrangement links TRBV4-1 to TRBJ1-1; 7 nucleotides match TRBD1. This CDR3 region has 15 residues. The J segment lost 3 bases and the V segment lost 6 bases, leaving 10 bases of the junction unmatched. Germline V gene data show CDR1 as MGHRA and CDR2 as YSYEKL. CDR3 region: CASSIQGRGDTEAFF. The CDR3 coding sequence is TGCGCCAGCAGTATACAGGGGAGAGGGGACACTGAAGCTTTCTTT.